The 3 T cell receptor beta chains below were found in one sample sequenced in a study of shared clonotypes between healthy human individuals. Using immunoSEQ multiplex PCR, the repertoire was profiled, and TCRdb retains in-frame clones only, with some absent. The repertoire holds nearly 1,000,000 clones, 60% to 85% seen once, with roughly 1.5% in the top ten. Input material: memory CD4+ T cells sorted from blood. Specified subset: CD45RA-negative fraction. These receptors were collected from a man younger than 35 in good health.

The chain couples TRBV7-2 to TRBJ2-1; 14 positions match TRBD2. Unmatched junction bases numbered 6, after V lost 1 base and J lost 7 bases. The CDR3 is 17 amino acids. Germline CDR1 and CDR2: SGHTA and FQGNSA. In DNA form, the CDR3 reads TGTGCCAGCAGCTTAGAGGGGAGGACTAGCGGGAGGAATGAGCAGTTCTTC. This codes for CASSLEGRTSGRNEQFF.

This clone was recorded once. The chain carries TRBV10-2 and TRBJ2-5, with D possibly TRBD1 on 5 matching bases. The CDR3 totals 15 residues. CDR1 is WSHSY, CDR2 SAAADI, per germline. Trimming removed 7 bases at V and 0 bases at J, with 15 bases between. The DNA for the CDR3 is TGCGCCAGCACCAGCGACAGAAAGTACCAAGAGACCCAGTACTTC. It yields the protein CASTSDRKYQETQYF.

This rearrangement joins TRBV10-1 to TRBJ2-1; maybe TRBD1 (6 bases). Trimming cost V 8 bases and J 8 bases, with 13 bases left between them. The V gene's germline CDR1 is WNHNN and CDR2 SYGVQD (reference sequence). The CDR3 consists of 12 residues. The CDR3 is CASGEQGYEQFF. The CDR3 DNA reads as TGCGCCAGCGGGGAACAGGGTTATGAGCAGTTCTTC.